The T cell receptor (beta chain) described here comes from a study of T cell changes during pregnancy in multiple sclerosis. CDR3 length: 19 residues. The data were produced by immunoSEQ multiplex PCR, yet TCRdb's version contains in-frame clones alone and is incomplete. The profile shows 69,000 or so clones, approximately 92% of them singletons. Sequencing was performed on peripheral blood, taken before pregnancy. This chain links TRBV21-1 with TRBJ2-7; the D call in the table, TRBD2, was not verified against the DNA. TRBV21-1 is described as a pseudogene. This clonotype originated in a female donor with multiple sclerosis, enrolled in a pregnancy study. CDR3 loop: CASSKRRGREPKRAGEQYF. In nucleotides, the CDR3 is TGTGCCAGCAGCAAGAGAAGGGGGAGGGAACCTAAGAGAGCTGGCGAGCAGTACTTC.